This T cell receptor beta chain was recorded in a study of shared clonotypes between healthy human individuals. For the study at large: Plates per donor: three CD4 naive, three CD4 memory, two CD8 naive, one CD8 memory.

Sorted-subset replicate PCRs used about 190 ng of genomic DNA. This amount corresponded to about 30,000 T cell genomes. Sequencing used immunoSEQ multiplex PCR; TCRdb keeps in-frame clones, though not all of them. The data contain 2 million to 2.5 million clones, 93% of them seen just once; the ten biggest clones take up 0.36%. Germline values: CDR1 MDHEN, CDR2 SYDVKM. V gave up 2 bases and J gave up 1 base; unmatched junction bases: 9. The CDR3 consists of 17 residues. Comment on this clone: As yet, its antigen is unknown.

Study results and caveats: In general, naive subsets displayed greater estimated richness than memory subsets did.

Specimen: naive CD4+ T cells from PBMCs. The subset: CD45RA+ positively selected. The chain employs TRBV28 and TRBJ1-1, with 8 bases lining up with TRBD1. The receptor comes from a man between 18 and 29 years old in good health. Some clones in this sample may be carry-over from other donors' samples. The CDR3 reads CASSLRPGGAGNTEAFF. CDR3 coding DNA: TGTGCCAGCAGTTTACGGCCAGGGGGCGCGGGGAACACTGAAGCTTTCTTT.